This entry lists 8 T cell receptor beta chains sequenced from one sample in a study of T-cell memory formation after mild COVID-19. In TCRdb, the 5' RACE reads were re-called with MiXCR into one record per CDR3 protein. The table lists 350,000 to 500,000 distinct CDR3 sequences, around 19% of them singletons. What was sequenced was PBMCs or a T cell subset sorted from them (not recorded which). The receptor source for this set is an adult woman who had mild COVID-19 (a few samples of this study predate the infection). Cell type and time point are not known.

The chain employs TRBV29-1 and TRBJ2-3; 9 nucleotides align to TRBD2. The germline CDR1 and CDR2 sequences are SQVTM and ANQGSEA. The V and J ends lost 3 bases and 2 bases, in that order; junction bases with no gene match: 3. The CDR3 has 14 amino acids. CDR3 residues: CSVDASGITDTQYF. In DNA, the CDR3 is TGCAGCGTTGATGCTAGCGGGATCACAGATACGCAGTATTTT.

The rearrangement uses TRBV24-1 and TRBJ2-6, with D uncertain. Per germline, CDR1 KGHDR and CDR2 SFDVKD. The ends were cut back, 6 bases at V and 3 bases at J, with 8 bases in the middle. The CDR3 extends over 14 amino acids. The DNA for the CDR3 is TGTGCCACCAGTCATGGGTATGGGGCCAACGTCCTGACTTTC. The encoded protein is CATSHGYGANVLTF.

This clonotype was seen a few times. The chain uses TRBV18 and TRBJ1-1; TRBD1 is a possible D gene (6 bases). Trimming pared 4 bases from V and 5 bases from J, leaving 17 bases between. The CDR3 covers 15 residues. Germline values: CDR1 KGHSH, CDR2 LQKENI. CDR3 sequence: CASSRYREGGTEAFF. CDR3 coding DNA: TGTGCCAGCTCACGCTACAGGGAAGGCGGGACTGAAGCTTTCTTT.

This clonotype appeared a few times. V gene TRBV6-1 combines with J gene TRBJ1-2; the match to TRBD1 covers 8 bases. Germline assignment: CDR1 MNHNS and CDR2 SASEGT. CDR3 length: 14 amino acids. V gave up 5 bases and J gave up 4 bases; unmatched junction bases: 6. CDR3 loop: CASSYDRGTYGYTF. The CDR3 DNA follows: TGTGCCAGCAGTTACGACAGGGGAACCTATGGCTACACCTTC.

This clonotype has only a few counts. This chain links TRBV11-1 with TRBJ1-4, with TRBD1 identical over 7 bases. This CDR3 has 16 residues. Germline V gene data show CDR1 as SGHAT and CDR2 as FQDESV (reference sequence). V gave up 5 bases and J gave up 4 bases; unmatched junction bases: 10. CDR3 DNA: TGTGCCAGCAGCGAACAACCGGGACAGCTTAATGAAAAACTGTTTTTT. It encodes CASSEQPGQLNEKLFF. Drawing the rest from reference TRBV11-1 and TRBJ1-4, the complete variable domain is EAEVAQSPRYKITEKSQAVAFWCDPISGHATLYWYRQILGQGPELLVQFQDESVVDDSQLPKDRFSAERLKGVDSTLKIQPAELGDSAMYLCASSEQPGQLNEKLFFGSGTQLSVL.

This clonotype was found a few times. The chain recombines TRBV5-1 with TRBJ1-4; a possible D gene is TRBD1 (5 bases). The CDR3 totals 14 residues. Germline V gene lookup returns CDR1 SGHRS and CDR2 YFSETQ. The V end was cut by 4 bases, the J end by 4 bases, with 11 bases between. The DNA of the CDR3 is TGCGCCAGCAGCCCCGAGGGACTTAATGAAAAACTGTTTTTT. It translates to CASSPEGLNEKLFF.

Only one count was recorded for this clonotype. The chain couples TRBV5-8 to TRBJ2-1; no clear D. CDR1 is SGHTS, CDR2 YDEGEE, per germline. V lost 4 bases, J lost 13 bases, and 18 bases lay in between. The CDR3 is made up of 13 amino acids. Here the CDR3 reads CASSGRSSGSQFF. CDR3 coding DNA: TGTGCCAGCAGCGGCAGATCTTCCGGGTCTCAGTTCTTC.

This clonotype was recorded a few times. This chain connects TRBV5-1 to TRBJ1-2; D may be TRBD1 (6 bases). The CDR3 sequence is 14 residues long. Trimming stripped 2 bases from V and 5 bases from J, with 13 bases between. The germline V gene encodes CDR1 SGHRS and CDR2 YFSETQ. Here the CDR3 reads CASSFRQDQYGYTF. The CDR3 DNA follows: TGCGCCAGCAGCTTCAGACAGGATCAATATGGCTACACCTTC.